These 13 T cell receptor beta chains were sequenced from one sample in a study of B cell selection in AIRE deficiency. TCRdb keeps only in-frame clones here, not all; method: immunoSEQ multiplex PCR. The sample carries 20,000 to 25,000 clones, 95% to 98% recorded once. Sorting defined conventional CD4 T cells as CD4+CD127+. The sample consisted of conventional CD4+ T cells sorted from PBMCs. The receptors come from a human donor with AIRE deficiency.

V usage is TRBV2 and J usage is TRBJ2-1, with D unclear. This CDR3 is built from 11 residues. CDR1 SNHLY and CDR2 FYNNEI come from the germline V gene. With 3 bases removed from V and 7 bases from J, the gap between germline ends came to 4 bases. CDR3 amino acids: CASSDRNEQFF. The DNA of the CDR3 is TGTGCCAGCAGTGACCGTAATGAGCAGTTCTTC.

V and J are TRBV7-2 and TRBJ2-7; 8 bases map to TRBD1. The CDR3 consists of 15 residues. CDR1 is SGHTA, CDR2 FQGNSA, per germline. The J segment lost 2 bases and the V segment lost 5 bases, leaving 8 bases of the junction unmatched. The CDR3 sequence is CASSPTGARAYEQYF. CDR3 bases: TGTGCCAGCAGCCCGACAGGGGCCCGGGCCTACGAGCAGTACTTC. The full variable domain, its missing parts supplied by reference TRBV7-2 and TRBJ2-7, is GAGVSQSPSNKVTEKGKDVELRCDPISGHTALYWYRQSLGQGLEFLIYFQGNSAPDKSGLPSDRFSAERTGGSVSTLTIQRTQQEDSAVYLCASSPTGARAYEQYFGPGTRLTVT.

J is TRBJ2-7 and V is TRBV10-1; the D gene is possibly TRBD2 (5 bases). Looked up from germline, CDR1 is WNHNN and CDR2 is SYGVQD (reference sequence). Trimming removed 0 bases from V and 6 bases from J, with 21 bases in between. This CDR3 is built from 17 residues. The CDR3 spells CASSESSCRRLWSEQYF. The DNA for the CDR3 is TGCGCCAGCAGTGAGTCGAGTTGTAGGAGGCTCTGGAGCGAGCAGTACTTC.

The J gene is TRBJ2-5, the V gene TRBV9; D might be TRBD1 (5 bases). CDR1 is SGDLS and CDR2 is YYNGEE in the germline V gene. This CDR3 spans 14 amino acids. V lost 4 bases and J lost 5, with 15 bases in between. In nucleotides, the CDR3 is TGTGCCAGCAGCCCGCGACTGGGGCGGGAGACCCAGTACTTC. Its translation: CASSPRLGRETQYF.

This rearrangement joins TRBV6-4 to TRBJ2-1; D is unclear. Per germline, CDR1 MRHNA and CDR2 SNTAGT. V gave up 3 bases and J gave up 4 bases, with 10 bases separating them. The CDR3 has 14 residues. In DNA, the CDR3 is TGTGCCAGCAGTGAAAGTTTACGGTACAATGAGCAGTTCTTC. Amino acid sequence: CASSESLRYNEQFF.

The chain has TRBV5-6 and TRBJ2-2; 8 nucleotides match TRBD2. The CDR3 consists of 18 residues. Per the germline V gene, CDR1 is SGHDT and CDR2 is YYEEEE. V gave up 1 base and J gave up 4 bases; unmatched junction bases: 12. CDR3 sequence (DNA): TGTGCCAGCAGCTTGAGCCTAGCGGGTACTCGTGGCACCGGGGAGCTGTTTTTT. It codes for CASSLSLAGTRGTGELFF.

The V and J genes are TRBV28 and TRBJ1-5; D is undetermined. V was pared by 7 bases and J by 0 bases, with 7 bases between. The CDR3 spans 13 residues. Germline assignment: CDR1 MDHEN and CDR2 SYDVKM. Here the CDR3 reads CASNYYSNQPQHF. The CDR3 DNA follows: TGTGCCAGCAACTATTATAGCAATCAGCCCCAGCATTTT.

J is TRBJ1-4 and V is TRBV5-1; 7 bases line up with TRBD1. The J segment lost 2 bases and the V segment lost 4 bases, leaving 2 bases of the junction unmatched. The germline V gene encodes CDR1 SGHRS and CDR2 YFSETQ. The CDR3 is 14 amino acids. The CDR3: CASSLRGTNEKLFF. DNA of the CDR3: TGCGCCAGCAGCCTCAGGGGGACTAATGAAAAACTGTTTTTT.

This sequence joins TRBV6-6 and TRBJ1-5; 8 bases match TRBD1. The length of the CDR3 is 15 residues. The J segment lost 4 bases and the V segment lost 0 bases, leaving 2 bases of the junction unmatched. The V gene's germline CDR1 is MNHNY and CDR2 SVGAGI (reference sequence). CDR3 DNA: TGTGCCAGCAGTTACTCGAGACAGGGGAATCAGCCCCAGCATTTT. This codes for CASSYSRQGNQPQHF.

J is TRBJ2-4 and V is TRBV28; possible D gene TRBD1, 5 bases. This CDR3 spans 16 amino acids. The germline gives CDR1 MDHEN, CDR2 SYDVKM. V lost 3 bases, J lost 0 bases, and 12 bases lay in between. CDR3: CASSFNRQLAKNIQYF. The CDR3 region has the DNA TGTGCCAGCAGTTTTAACAGGCAGTTAGCCAAAAACATTCAGTACTTC.

The V call is TRBV25-1, the J call TRBJ2-1; D gene unclear. V lost 6 bases, J lost 5 bases, and 20 bases lay in between. This CDR3 contains 16 residues. Germline CDR1 reads MGHDK; CDR2 reads SYGVNS. The CDR3 bases are TGTGCCAGCAGCCACGGACCGGCTTGGGTCCACAATGAGCAGTTCTTC. Its protein is CASSHGPAWVHNEQFF.

This chain connects TRBV5-4 to TRBJ2-1, with 7 bases lining up with TRBD2. Unmatched junction bases numbered 8, after V lost 5 bases and J lost 9 bases. The germline gives CDR1 SGHNT, CDR2 YYREEE (reference sequence). The CDR3 is 13 amino acids. The CDR3 here is CASRTSSHSEQFF. CDR3 in DNA: TGTGCCAGCAGGACTAGCTCCCACAGTGAGCAGTTCTTC.

The rearrangement links TRBV4-3 to TRBJ2-6; D not resolved. CDR1 is LGHNA and CDR2 is YSLEER in the germline V gene. The CDR3 has 17 residues. V lost 0 bases and J 0 bases, leaving 9 bases between the germline ends. CDR3 sequence reads: CASSQDRQTSGANVLTF. As DNA, the CDR3 is TGCGCCAGCAGCCAAGATCGGCAGACCTCTGGGGCCAACGTCCTGACTTTC.